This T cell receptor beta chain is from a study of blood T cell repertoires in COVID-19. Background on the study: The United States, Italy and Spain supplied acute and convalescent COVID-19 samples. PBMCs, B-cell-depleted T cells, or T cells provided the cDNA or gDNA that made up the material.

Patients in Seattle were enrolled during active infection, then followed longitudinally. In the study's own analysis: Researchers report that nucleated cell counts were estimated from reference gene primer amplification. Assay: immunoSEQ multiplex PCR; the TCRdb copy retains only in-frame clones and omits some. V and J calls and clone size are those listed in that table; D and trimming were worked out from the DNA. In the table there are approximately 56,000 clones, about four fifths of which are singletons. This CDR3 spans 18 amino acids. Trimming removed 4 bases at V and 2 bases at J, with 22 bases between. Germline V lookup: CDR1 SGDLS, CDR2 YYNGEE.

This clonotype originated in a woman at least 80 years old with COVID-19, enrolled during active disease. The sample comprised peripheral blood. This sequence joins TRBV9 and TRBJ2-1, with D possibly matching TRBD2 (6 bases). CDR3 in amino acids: CASSLVGGSGRTYNEQFF. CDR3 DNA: TGTGCCAGCAGCTTGGTGGGCGGCTCAGGGAGGACCTACAATGAGCAGTTCTTC.